The 10 T cell receptor beta chains listed next were all sequenced from one sample in a study of regulatory T cells in long-lasting Graves disease. Regarding time point: persistent/refractory GD, antithyroid drugs over 5 years with positive TRAb. PBMC RNA was the source of the TCR library. TCR beta libraries were built with iRepertoire HTBI primers and Arm-PCR of CDR3 regions. TCRdb re-analysed the multiplex PCR reads in MiXCR, keeping a single row per CDR3 protein. The sample yields more than 300,000 distinct CDR3 sequences, roughly 25% seen once. Here the sequenced sample was peripheral blood mononuclear cells (PBMCs), taken when the disease was refractory, from a patient treated with antithyroid drugs. These receptors originate from a woman aged 40 to 55 with Graves disease.

The V call is TRBV20-1, the J call TRBJ1-1, with D unclear. The CDR3 is 13 amino acids. V was pared by 4 bases and J by 0 bases, with 9 bases between. Germline CDR1 reads DFQATT; CDR2 reads SNEGSKA (reference sequence). The CDR3 sequence: CSAKGNMNTEAFF. CDR3 nucleotide sequence: TGCAGTGCTAAGGGAAACATGAACACTGAAGCTTTCTTT.

At least ten counts were recorded for this clonotype. This rearrangement joins TRBV11-2 to TRBJ1-1, with 7 bases fitting TRBD1. Germline V CDR1 and CDR2: SGHAT, FQNNGV. V shed 1 base, J shed 5 bases, and the junction held 7 bases outside the gene matches. The CDR3 runs 15 residues. CDR3: CASSLVAGGGTEAFF. In DNA, the CDR3 is TGTGCCAGCAGCTTAGTGGCAGGGGGTGGAACTGAAGCTTTCTTT.

The rearrangement joins TRBV7-9 to TRBJ2-2; D unclear. Deletions cut 2 bases from V and 4 bases from J, with 11 bases between. Germline-derived CDR1 and CDR2 are SEHNR and FQNEAQ (reference sequence). This CDR3 contains 15 residues. The CDR3 loop reads CASSLNGHSTGELFF. In DNA form, the CDR3 reads TGTGCCAGCAGCTTAAACGGCCACTCCACCGGGGAGCTGTTTTTT.

Many counts were recorded for this clonotype. The chain combines TRBV2 with TRBJ1-4; D ambiguous. This CDR3 contains 13 residues. CDR1 is SNHLY, CDR2 FYNNEI, per germline. V was trimmed by 7 bases and J by 4 bases, leaving 10 bases between them. CDR3 nucleotide sequence: TGTGCCAGCAAGAGAGAGTTTAATGAAAAACTGTTTTTT. Translating gives CASKREFNEKLFF.

The CDR3 protein is CASRAGTNEKLFF. CDR3 DNA: TGTGCCAGCCGGGCGGGCACTAATGAAAAACTGTTTTTT. This chain connects TRBV12-3 or TRBV12-4 to TRBJ1-4; D is undetermined. The ends were cut back, 8 bases at V and 2 bases at J, with 9 bases in the middle. CDR3 length: 13 residues.

This clonotype was found many times. J is TRBJ1-5 and V is TRBV29-1; D is unclear. Germline CDR1 SQVTM, CDR2 ANQGSEA. The CDR3 consists of 13 residues. V was pared by 4 bases and J by 3 bases, with 10 bases between. The CDR3 here is CSVAQSLNQPQHF. Written as DNA, the CDR3 is TGCAGCGTTGCCCAATCTCTCAATCAGCCCCAGCATTTT.

A word on this clonotype: No conserved phenylalanine or tryptophan ends this CDR3, so it is likely a read error. This chain links TRBV4-2 with TRBJ1-5; D is possibly TRBD1 (5 bases). The CDR3 is 14 residues long. Trimming took off 5 bases at V and 4 bases at J, with 12 bases between the two ends. Germline V gives CDR1 LGHNA, CDR2 YNFKEQ. The DNA for the CDR3 is TGTGCCAGCAGCAAGGGGTTATGGAATCAGCCCCAGCATTCT. This encodes CASSKGLWNQPQHS.

This chain joins TRBV7-9 and TRBJ2-1, with D possibly TRBD2 on 6 matching bases. Germline V gene data show CDR1 as SEHNR and CDR2 as FQNEAQ (reference sequence). The V end lost 10 bases, the J end lost 1 base, and 20 bases lay between the germline ends. The CDR3 runs to 16 residues. CDR3 sequence reads: CAILRRGGPSYNEQFF. The CDR3 DNA sequence: TGTGCCATCTTACGTCGTGGAGGGCCGTCCTACAATGAGCAGTTCTTC.

This sequence joins TRBV12-3 or TRBV12-4 and TRBJ2-2, with D tentatively TRBD2 (6 bases). The V and J ends lost 1 base and 4 bases respectively, with 13 bases between them. CDR3 length: 16 amino acids. In DNA form, the CDR3 reads TGTGCCAGCAGTTTAGGCGGGAAGGGATCCACCGGGGAGCTGTTTTTT. Translation: CASSLGGKGSTGELFF.

The J gene is TRBJ2-3, the V gene TRBV20-1; D perhaps matches TRBD2 (6 bases). Germline loops: CDR1 DFQATT, CDR2 SNEGSKA (reference sequence). V was trimmed by 6 bases and J by 0 bases, leaving 25 bases between them. The CDR3 covers 18 residues. The CDR3 coding sequence is TGCAGTGCCCTATCCAGCGGGCGTTATGTCCCTAGCACAGATACGCAGTATTTT. It translates to CSALSSGRYVPSTDTQYF.